The 11 T cell receptor beta chains below come from one sample, sequenced in a study of OX40 agonist ivuxolimab in advanced cancers. The table came from immunoSEQ multiplex PCR; TCRdb's copy has only in-frame clones and leaves some out. The sample has tens of thousands of clones, 80% to 85% seen once. The source material was CD4+ or CD8+ T cells sorted from blood, sampled in a trial of the OX40 agonist ivuxolimab. These TCRs come from an adult with an advanced solid tumor such as melanoma, head and neck, liver or kidney cancer.

The gene calls are TRBV11-2 and TRBJ1-5, with no clear D. V shed 3 bases and J shed 0 bases, with 9 bases lying between them. Looked up from germline, CDR1 is SGHAT and CDR2 is FQNNGV. This CDR3 is 15 amino acids long. Here the CDR3 DNA reads TGTGCCAGCAGCTTGGGGTCGTATAGCAATCAGCCCCAGCATTTT. Translating gives CASSLGSYSNQPQHF.

The genes are TRBV6-6 and TRBJ2-2, with TRBD1 identical over 7 bases. The CDR3 sequence is 13 residues long. The junction had 6 bases not matched to a gene; V was cut back by 8 bases and J by 6 bases. Looked up from germline, CDR1 is MNHNY and CDR2 is SVGAGI (reference sequence). Written as DNA, the CDR3 is TGTGCCAGCGTAGAGGGGGCCGCCGGGGAGCTGTTTTTT. Its translation is CASVEGAAGELFF.

This sequence joins TRBV7-9 and TRBJ1-1; no firm D call. Between the trimmed V and J ends, which lost 5 bases and 4 bases, there was a span of 17 bases. Germline CDR1 and CDR2: SEHNR and FQNEAQ (reference sequence). The CDR3 is made up of 15 amino acids. CDR3 residues: CASSQLWVRGTEAFF. The CDR3 DNA reads TGTGCCAGCAGCCAACTGTGGGTCCGGGGCACTGAAGCTTTCTTT.

With regard to this clone: The junction does not match germline at one end; this may be a read error. V gene TRBV7-7 combines with J gene TRBJ2-3, with D possibly being TRBD1 (6 bases). CDR3 length: 15 amino acids. Germline V CDR1 and CDR2: SSHAT, FNYEAQ (reference sequence). The CDR3 bases are TGTGCTAGCAGCCAGTCAGGGGTCCCCACAGATACGCAGTATTTT. Protein product: CASSQSGVPTDTQYF.

This clone was observed a handful of times. CDR3 DNA sequence: TGTGCCAGCAGCGTAGAAGTCGCTAGCGGTACCTACGAGCAGTACTTC. As protein: CASSVEVASGTYEQYF. This chain uses TRBV9 with TRBJ2-7; 7 bases are shared with TRBD2. V lost 0 bases and J lost 2; bases outside the gene matches: 8. This CDR3 has 16 amino acids. The germline CDR1 and CDR2 sequences are SGDLS and YYNGEE.

The genes are TRBV29-1 and TRBJ2-3, with TRBD2 matching over 7 bases. Trimming cost V 4 bases and J 0 bases; bases outside gene matches: 7. CDR3 size: 15 residues. Looked up from germline, CDR1 is SQVTM and CDR2 is ANQGSEA. DNA of the CDR3: TGCAGCGTTGGGCTAGCGGCTCCTAGCACAGATACGCAGTATTTT. Encoded protein: CSVGLAAPSTDTQYF.

The sample holds one count of this clone. This rearrangement joins TRBV5-8 to TRBJ2-1; D tentatively fits TRBD1 or TRBD2 (5 bases each). Germline V lookup: CDR1 SGHTS, CDR2 YDEGEE. This CDR3 region has 13 residues. V lost 4 bases and J lost 6, with 11 bases in between. In DNA form, the CDR3 reads TGTGCCAGCAGCGGGGGATCCGGCAATGAGCAGTTCTTC. Translated, it gives CASSGGSGNEQFF.

The rearrangement links TRBV19 to TRBJ1-3; D is ambiguous. The germline V gene has CDR1 LNHDA and CDR2 SQIVND (reference sequence). The length of the CDR3 is 14 residues. Trimming left V 5 bases short and J 0 bases short, with 8 bases between. CDR3 bases: TGTGCCAGTAGTGAACTCTACTCTGGAAACACCATATATTTT. Its protein is CASSELYSGNTIYF.

CDR3 amino acids: CASSLSGRTDTQYF. CDR3 coding DNA: TGCGCCAGCAGCTTAAGTGGCCGCACAGATACGCAGTATTTT. The rearrangement joins TRBV5-1 to TRBJ2-3; D gene unclear. V gave up 2 bases and J gave up 1 base, with 8 bases separating them. Germline assignment: CDR1 SGHRS and CDR2 YFSETQ. The CDR3 consists of 14 residues.

This chain uses TRBV7-9 with TRBJ1-2, with D unclear. CDR3 length: 15 amino acids. CDR1 is SEHNR, CDR2 FQNEAQ, per germline (reference sequence). V lost 4 bases to trimming and J lost 1 base, with 13 bases between them. This CDR3 is CASSSPQTDNYGYTF. The CDR3 DNA sequence: TGTGCCAGCAGCTCCCCCCAGACGGATAACTATGGCTACACCTTC.

The rearrangement links TRBV19 to TRBJ1-2; D is perhaps TRBD1 (5 bases). This CDR3 comprises 15 residues. Trimming left V 3 bases short and J 8 bases short, with 19 bases between. The germline V gene has CDR1 LNHDA and CDR2 SQIVND (reference sequence). The CDR3 coding sequence is TGTGCCAGTAGTATTAGGAGGGGAGAGGCCGGGGGCTACACCTTC. As protein: CASSIRRGEAGGYTF.